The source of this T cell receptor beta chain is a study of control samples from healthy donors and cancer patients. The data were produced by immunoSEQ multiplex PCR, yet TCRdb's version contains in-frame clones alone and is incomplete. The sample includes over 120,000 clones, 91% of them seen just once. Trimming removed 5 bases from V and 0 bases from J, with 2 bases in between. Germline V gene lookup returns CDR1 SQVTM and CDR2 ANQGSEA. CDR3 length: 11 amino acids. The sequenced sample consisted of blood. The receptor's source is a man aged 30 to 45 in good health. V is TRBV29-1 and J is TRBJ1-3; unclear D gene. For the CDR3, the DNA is TGCAGCGTTAGCTCTGGAAACACCATATATTTT. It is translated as CSVSSGNTIYF.